This is a list of T cell receptor beta chains from one sample in a study of cytomegalovirus exposure and HLA in healthy donors. The method was immunoSEQ multiplex PCR; TCRdb's version includes in-frame clones alone and lacks a portion of them. The sample contains under 300,000 clones, 92% of which appear only once. Source material: PBMCs. Receptors originate from a girl aged 2-9 years in good health and CMV-seronegative. CDR3s leave out the opening cysteine and the closing phenylalanine or tryptophan. Fields, in order: CDR3 length, V gene, CDR3 protein.

12 TRBV28 ATRRGLINSPLH
12 TRBV27 ASSRTGVADTQY
12 TRBV5-6 ASSLMARVYEQY
13 TRBV5-1 ASSLTGQGPHEQY
13 TRBV7-3 ASSLGPSGGNEQF
13 TRBV19 ASSPGQGRDEKLF
10 TRBV5-1 ASSTGGNEQF
15 TRBV18 ASSLGLVGGAYNEQF
15 TRBV5-1 ASTPYAGGMNTGELF
12 TRBV6-1 ASRLGQSNTEAF
15 TRBV19 ASSIDPLAGVTYEQY
11 TRBV7-6 ASSLQGGTEAF
15 TRBV19 ASSAGLAGGPRETQY
14 TRBV27 ASSLLDGGDRDTQY
13 TRBV4-2 ASSQDTSGYNEQF
12 TRBV30 AWNRVMGADTQY
13 TRBV7-2 ASVQSGLKTIEQF
14 TRBV5-8 ASSLGSGLFGDTQY
13 TRBV5-4 ASSLAGLGGEGYT
12 TRBV6-6 ASRPQGAEEKLF
12 TRBV11-2 ASSSSDRAYGYT
12 TRBV5-6 ASSNRGQLEKLF
13 TRBV6-6 ASSYSAGGIQPQH
13 TRBV6-1 ASSERRQGGQPQH